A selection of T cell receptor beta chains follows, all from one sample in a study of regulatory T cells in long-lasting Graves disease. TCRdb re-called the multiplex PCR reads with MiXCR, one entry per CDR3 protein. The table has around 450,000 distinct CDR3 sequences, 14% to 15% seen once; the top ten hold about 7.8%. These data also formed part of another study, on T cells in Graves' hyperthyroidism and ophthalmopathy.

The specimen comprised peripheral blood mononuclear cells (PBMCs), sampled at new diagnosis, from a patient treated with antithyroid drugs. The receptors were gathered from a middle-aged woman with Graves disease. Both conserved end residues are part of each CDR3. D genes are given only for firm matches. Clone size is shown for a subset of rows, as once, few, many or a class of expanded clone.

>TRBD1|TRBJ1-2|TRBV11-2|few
TGTGCCAGCAGCTTAGTGGGGGACAGGGACGGTTATGGCTACACCTTC
CASSLVGDRDGYGYTF
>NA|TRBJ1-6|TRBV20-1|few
TGCAGTGCTAGAGAGACTGGGCATTTTAATTCACCCCTCCACTTT
CSARETGHFNSPLHF
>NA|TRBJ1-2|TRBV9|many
TGTGCCAGCAGTCTTCGTCCCGATAGTAACTATGGCTACACCTTC
CASSLRPDSNYGYTF
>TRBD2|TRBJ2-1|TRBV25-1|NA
TGTGCCAGCAGCGATACCGGGACTAGCGGGAATGAGCAGTTCTTC
CASSDTGTSGNEQFF
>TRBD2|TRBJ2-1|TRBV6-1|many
TGTGCCAGCAGTGCCGCCGGGACTAGCCATTTCAATGAGCAGTTCTTC
CASSAAGTSHFNEQFF
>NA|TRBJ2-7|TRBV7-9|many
TGTGCCAGCAGCCGAAGGACGAACCCTTCCTCCTACGAGCAGTACTTC
CASSRRTNPSSYEQYF
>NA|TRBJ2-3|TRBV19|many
TGTGCCAGTAGTACCACGGGGCTAGTTGCAGATACGCAGTATTTT
CASSTTGLVADTQYF
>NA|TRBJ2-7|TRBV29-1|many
TGCAGCGTTGCCCTTGGGACGGGGGAGCAGTACTTC
CSVALGTGEQYF
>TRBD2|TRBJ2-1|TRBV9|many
TGTGCCAGCAGTGGACTCGGGACTAGCGGATACAATGAGCAGTTCTTC
CASSGLGTSGYNEQFF
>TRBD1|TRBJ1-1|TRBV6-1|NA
TGTGCCAGCAGAACAGGGGGCTGGAACACTGAAGCTTTCTTT
CASRTGGWNTEAFF
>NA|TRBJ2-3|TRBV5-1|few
TGCGCCAGCAGCTTGGCCGGGAACCACCCTGGAGATACGCAGTATTTT
CASSLAGNHPGDTQYF
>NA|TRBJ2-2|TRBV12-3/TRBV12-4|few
TGTGCCAGCAGTTATGAACCGGGACGGGATAAAACCGGGGAGCTGTTTTTT
CASSYEPGRDKTGELFF
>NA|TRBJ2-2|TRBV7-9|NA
TGTGCCAGCAGCTCAATTCGGAGGACCGGGGAGCTGTTTTTT
CASSSIRRTGELFF
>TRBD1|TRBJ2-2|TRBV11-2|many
TGTGCCAGCAGCTCCCAACAGGGGTTCGATTTAAGTTCGAACACCGGGGAGCTGTTTTTT
CASSSQQGFDLSSNTGELFF
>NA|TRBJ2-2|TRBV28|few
TGTGCCAGCAGTTTTCTTCGGTCGACCGGGGAGCTGTTTTTT
CASSFLRSTGELFF
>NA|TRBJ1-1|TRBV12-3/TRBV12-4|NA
TGTGCCAGCAGATCCGGGACACAGAACACTGAAGCTTTCTTT
CASRSGTQNTEAFF
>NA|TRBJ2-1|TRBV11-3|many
TGTGCCAGCGCGGAGGGACATTACAATGAGCAGTTCTTC
CASAEGHYNEQFF
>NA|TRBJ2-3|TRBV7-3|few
TGTGCCAGCAGCATAACCCTAGCGAGCCGATCAGATACGCAGTATTTT
CASSITLASRSDTQYF
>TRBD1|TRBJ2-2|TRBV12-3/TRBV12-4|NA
TGTGCCAGCAGCTTATTACCTCGACAGGGGAACACCGGGGAGCTGTTTTTT
CASSLLPRQGNTGELFF
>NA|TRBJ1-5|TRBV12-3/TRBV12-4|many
TGTGCCAGCAGTCAGGACGGTCCCGTCCAGCCCCAGCATTTT
CASSQDGPVQPQHF
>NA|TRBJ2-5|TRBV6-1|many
TGTGCCAGCAGCCCGACACTGGTGCACCAAGAGACCCAGTACTTC
CASSPTLVHQETQYF
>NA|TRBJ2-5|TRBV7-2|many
TGTGCCAGCAGCTTAAGAACGGGAGAGGAAGAGACCCAGTACTTC
CASSLRTGEEETQYF
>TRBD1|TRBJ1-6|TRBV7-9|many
TGTGCCAGCAGCTTAGGAGGGGGACAGAAGAATTCACCCCTCCACTTT
CASSLGGGQKNSPLHF
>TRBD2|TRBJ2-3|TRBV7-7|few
TGTGCTAGCAGTGCCGGGATAGCGGGAAAAGATACGCAGTATTTT
CASSAGIAGKDTQYF
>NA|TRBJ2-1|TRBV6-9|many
TGTGCCAGCAGTTACCCTCAGGGACAATGGGTCAATGAGCAGTTCTTC
CASSYPQGQWVNEQFF
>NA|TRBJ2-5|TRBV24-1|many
TGTGCCACCAGTGATTTGAACAGGCAAGAGACCCAGTACTTC
CATSDLNRQETQYF
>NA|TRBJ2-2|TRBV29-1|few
TGCAGCGTTGTCCCTTGGCACACCGGGGAGCTGTTTTTT
CSVVPWHTGELFF
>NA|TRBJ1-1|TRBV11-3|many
TGTGCCAGCAGCTTGTATAGCGACACTGAAGCTTTCTTT
CASSLYSDTEAFF
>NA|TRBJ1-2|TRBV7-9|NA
TGTGCCAGCAGCTTGACCGGGAGTAGTATGGCTGGCTACACCTTC
CASSLTGSSMAGYTF
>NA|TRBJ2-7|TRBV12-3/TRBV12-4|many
TGTGCCAGCAGCCCGACAGGATACTACGAGCAGTACTTC
CASSPTGYYEQYF
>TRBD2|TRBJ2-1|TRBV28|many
TGTGCCAGCAGTCTCCCGGGACTAGTTTTCTACAATGAGCAGTTCTTC
CASSLPGLVFYNEQFF
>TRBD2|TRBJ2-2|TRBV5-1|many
TGCGCCAGCACCGCTAGCGGGGAGAACACCGGGGAGCTGTTTTTT
CASTASGENTGELFF
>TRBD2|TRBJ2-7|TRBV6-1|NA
TGTGCCAGCAGTGAGGCATCATGGGGACTATACTACGAGCAGTACTTC
CASSEASWGLYYEQYF